A single T cell receptor beta chain is shown here with its context. Its antigen is not identified. Sequenced by immunoSEQ multiplex PCR; TCRdb stores in-frame clones only, minus some. The sample lists about 140,000 clones; around 91% were seen once. The sample belongs to a study of T cell responses to AZD1222 COVID-19 vaccine. Study-level background: Combined were second doses at about 4 or about 12 weeks.

V lost 4 bases to trimming and J lost 0 bases, with 9 bases between them. The germline V gene has CDR1 KGHDR and CDR2 SFDVKD. This CDR3 has 16 amino acids. Overall study findings and caveats: Only a handful of individuals given AZD1222 were seropositive at baseline. Among the donors, most were white British and more were female, and clonal diversity was possibly underestimated. Across the whole spike, CD4 TCRs peaked at regions 160-218 and 743-854.

The input for sequencing was peripheral blood, taken on day 0 of AZD1222 vaccination. The receptor's source is an adult in good health. The rearrangement joins TRBV24-1 to TRBJ1-6; TRBD1 is a possible D gene (5 bases). CDR3 region: CATSDRVFSYNSPLHF. The CDR3 nucleotides are TGTGCCACCAGTGACAGGGTTTTCTCCTATAATTCACCCCTCCACTTT.